These T cell receptor beta chains were read from a single sample in a study of T cells in localized non-small cell lung cancer. Profiling relied on immunoSEQ multiplex PCR, and the TCRdb table lists in-frame clones only, not all of them. The data hold roughly 3,000 clones, with 36% observed a single time. The specimen was lung tumor tissue, collected before any cancer treatment. The source of these receptors is a male donor aged 60 or older with stage I squamous cell lung carcinoma. CDR3s include the opening cysteine and the closing phenylalanine or tryptophan. Each record gives: J gene, V gene, D gene, clone size, CDR3 DNA, CDR3 protein. The D gene is left open where the match is weak. Clone size appears in some rows only: once, few, many, or a class for an expanded clone.

>TRBJ2-2|TRBV5-1|-|-
TGCGCCAGCAGCTTCGTCCGAGGGACCGGGGAGCTGTTTTTT
CASSFVRGTGELFF
>TRBJ1-2|TRBV6-8|TRBD1|medium-sized
TGTGCCAGCAGAACCCAGGGGGTTAACTATGGCTACACCTTC
CASRTQGVNYGYTF
>TRBJ1-1|TRBV11-3|TRBD1|few
TGTGCCAGCAGCTTATCGGGTGACAGGGGGCTATGGGGAGCTTTCTTT
CASSLSGDRGLWGAFF
>TRBJ2-7|TRBV15|TRBD2|-
TGTGCCACCAGCAAGTTAGCGGGGAGCTCCTACGAGCAGTACTTC
CATSKLAGSSYEQYF
>TRBJ2-7|TRBV7-2|-|few
TGTGCCAGCAGCTTCAGGGCGGGGAGCTCCTACGAGCAGTACTTC
CASSFRAGSSYEQYF
>TRBJ2-7|TRBV16|-|few
TGTGCCAGCAGCCCCCTTGGGGTCCCCTACGAGCAGTACTTC
CASSPLGVPYEQYF
>TRBJ1-3|TRBV11-3|-|-
TGTGCCAGCAGCTTAGAATCGAGCTCTGGAAACACCATATATTTT
CASSLESSSGNTIYF
>TRBJ2-3|TRBV6-8|-|few
TGTGCCAGCAGTGAGACCCTAAGCGACACAGATACGCAGTATTTT
CASSETLSDTDTQYF
>TRBJ2-1|TRBV7-4|-|few
TGTGCCAGCAGCCTCGGACTTCTAGCCCACAATGAGCAGTTCTTC
CASSLGLLAHNEQFF
>TRBJ2-1|TRBV6-8|-|medium-sized
TGTGCCAGCAGTTACAGCCCCCCAGGGGCCATCTCCTACAATGAGCAGTTCTTC
CASSYSPPGAISYNEQFF
>TRBJ2-5|TRBV28|-|-
TGTGCCAGCAGTTTAATAGTCCTCCAAGAGACCCAGTACTTC
CASSLIVLQETQYF
>TRBJ1-1|TRBV6-8|-|medium-sized
TGTGCCAGCAGGGAACACCGGGGGGGCTGGTACACTGAAGCTTTCTTT
CASREHRGGWYTEAFF
>TRBJ1-1|TRBV9|TRBD1|few
TGTGCCAGCAGCGTAGAGGGGGCGCCCACTGAAGCTTTCTTT
CASSVEGAPTEAFF
>TRBJ2-7|TRBV28|-|-
TGTGCCAGCAGCCCGATCCTTTCCACCTCGTACGAGCAGTACTTC
CASSPILSTSYEQYF
>TRBJ2-3|TRBV6-8|-|few
TGTGCCAGCATGGGCCTCCTAAGCCATAGCACAGATACGCAGTATTTT
CASMGLLSHSTDTQYF
>TRBJ2-5|TRBV18|-|once
TGTGCCAGCTCAGGGGCATCCCAAGAGACCCAGTACTTC
CASSGASQETQYF
>TRBJ1-1|TRBV15|TRBD1|-
TGTGCCACCAGCAGAAACAGGGGGCTGGACACTGAAGCTTTCTTT
CATSRNRGLDTEAFF
>TRBJ1-5|TRBV19|-|-
TGTGCCAGTAGTATGAGGGATCAGCCCCAGCATTTT
CASSMRDQPQHF
>TRBJ2-7|TRBV19|-|-
TGTGCCAGTAGTATGGGGATCTCCTCCTACGAGCAGTACTTC
CASSMGISSYEQYF
>TRBJ1-4|TRBV11-3|TRBD1|few
TGTGCCAGCAGCCACGGGACAGCACGGGAAAAACTGTTTTTT
CASSHGTAREKLFF
>TRBJ2-5|TRBV6-7|-|few
TGTGCCAGCAGAATTATGGAGACCCAGTACTTC
CASRIMETQYF
>TRBJ1-3|TRBV18|-|-
TGTGCCAGCTCACCACGGGATGAGGGACCCTCTGGAAACACCATATATTTT
CASSPRDEGPSGNTIYF
>TRBJ1-2|TRBV6-8|-|-
TGTGCCAGCAGGCCCGGGCGGAACTATGGCTACACCTTC
CASRPGRNYGYTF
>TRBJ2-2|TRBV28|TRBD1|-
TGTGCCAGCAGTTTACCGGGACAGGGTGCCGCCGGGGAGCTGTTTTTT
CASSLPGQGAAGELFF
>TRBJ1-1|TRBV19|-|once
TGTGCCAGTAGTATAGATTGGAGGACTCCACTCGGCGGAGCTTTCTTT
CASSIDWRTPLGGAFF
>TRBJ2-3|TRBV6-8|TRBD1|few
TGTGCCAGCAGTTTAGCGAACAGGGGACGGAATACGCAGTATTTT
CASSLANRGRNTQYF
>TRBJ1-4|TRBV29-1|-|-
TGCAGCGGGGTGGACAGCTATAATGAAAAACTGTTTTTT
CSGVDSYNEKLFF
>TRBJ1-5|TRBV6-8|-|few
TGTGCCAGCATAGGGGAGGGTCTGAGGGGGAGCAGTCAGCCCCAGCATTTT
CASIGEGLRGSSQPQHF
>TRBJ2-1|TRBV28|-|once
TGTGCCAGCAATTACCAGAAGGGTAACAATGAGCAGTTCTTC
CASNYQKGNNEQFF
>TRBJ2-7|TRBV28|-|-
TGTGCCAGCAGTTTATCCGGGACATCCTCCTACGAGCAGTACTTC
CASSLSGTSSYEQYF
>TRBJ1-1|TRBV18|-|-
TGTGCCAGCTCGGGAACCAGCAACACTGAAGCTTTCTTT
CASSGTSNTEAFF
>TRBJ2-1|TRBV11-3|TRBD2|few
TGTGCCAGCAGCTACCTAGCGGGAGTTGGCACGAATGAGCAGTTCTTC
CASSYLAGVGTNEQFF
>TRBJ2-5|TRBV19|-|-
TGTGCCAGTAGTGGCAGGGCCGAGGGGACCCAGTACTTC
CASSGRAEGTQYF
>TRBJ2-5|TRBV19|TRBD1|few
TGTGCCAGTAGTATCGACAGGGCGGAGACCCAGTACTTC
CASSIDRAETQYF
>TRBJ2-7|TRBV28|-|-
TGTGCCAGCAGTCCCGTGGACGGACCCTACGAGCAGTACTTC
CASSPVDGPYEQYF
>TRBJ2-5|TRBV28|TRBD1|few
TGTGCCAGCAGTTTTACAGGGGGTTTCGCCCAGTACTTC
CASSFTGGFAQYF
>TRBJ1-4|TRBV23-1|TRBD1|few
TGCGCCACCGGGGACAGGGGGATAGAGGAAAAACTGTTTTTT
CATGDRGIEEKLFF
>TRBJ2-2|TRBV18|-|-
TGTGCCAGCTCACCACCGAACACTAGAATGGGTCCCGGGGAGCTGTTTTTT
CASSPPNTRMGPGELFF